This T cell receptor (beta chain) was identified in a study of CD8+ T cells in alopecia areata. Comment on this clone: The antigen is undetermined.

Overall study results and limits: Higher clonality and more expanded CD8+ clones appeared in lesional than normal scalp. Against the mouse data, patients shared TCRs less clearly, possibly for HLA reasons. Scalp repertoires also include resident alphabeta T cells from normal skin.

The germline CDR1 and CDR2 sequences are SGHRS and YFSETQ. V lost 2 bases, J lost 0 bases, and 12 bases lay in between. The CDR3 is 15 amino acids. RNA extraction and reverse transcription yielded cDNA as sequencing template. Some clones are missing from TCRdb's copy, which holds only in-frame ones; the method was immunoSEQ multiplex PCR. The table records about 120,000 clones, 53% of them present only once. Noted treatment: oral pan-JAK inhibitor, 5-10 mg twice daily. Alopecia areata patients gave lesional scalp punch biopsies and peripheral blood samples. The source material was CD4+ T cells sorted from blood, sampled at week 4, from a patient treated with tofacitinib. The clonotype was recovered from a human donor with alopecia areata. The gene calls are TRBV5-1 and TRBJ2-7, with D maybe TRBD1 (6 bases). CDR3 sequence reads: CASSFQGSASYEQYF. The CDR3 nucleotides are TGCGCCAGCAGCTTTCAGGGGTCGGCCTCCTACGAGCAGTACTTC. The full variable domain, its missing parts supplied by reference TRBV5-1 and TRBJ2-7, is KAGVTQTPRYLIKTRGQQVTLSCSPISGHRSVSWYQQTPGQGLQFLFEYFSETQRNKGNFPGRFSGRQFSNSRSEMNVSTLELGDSALYLCASSFQGSASYEQYFGPGTRLTVT.